The rows below give T cell receptor beta chains drawn from one sample of a study of beta chain features in type 1 diabetes. TCRdb's copy holds only in-frame clones and misses some; the assay was immunoSEQ multiplex PCR. The sample lists hundreds of thousands of clones; approximately 30% were seen once. The sample taken for sequencing was naive CD4+ T cells from blood. These receptors were taken from a man younger than 35 in good health. CDR3s include the opening cysteine and the closing phenylalanine or tryptophan. A D gene is named only where the DNA matches it firmly. Where a row states a size, it is once, few, many or the class of an expanded clone; other rows omit it.

TRBJ2-3	TRBV7-9	.	.	16	TGTGCCAGCAGCTTAGTGGGCGGGTTTGGCACAGATACGCAGTATTTT	CASSLVGGFGTDTQYF
TRBJ2-1	TRBV29-1	.	TRBD1	13	TGCAGTGGGGACAGACATTCAAACAATGAGCAGTTCTTC	CSGDRHSNNEQFF
TRBJ2-5	TRBV6-6	.	.	14	TGTGCCAGCAATAAACAGGGACCCCAAGAGACCCAGTACTTC	CASNKQGPQETQYF
TRBJ1-1	TRBV10-3	few	.	16	TGTGCCATCAGGGCCGGGACGGAACTATCGAACACTGAAGCTTTCTTT	CAIRAGTELSNTEAFF
TRBJ2-7	TRBV23-1	.	TRBD1	15	TGCGCCAGCAGGGGCTCCGGGACAGGGGTCTACGAGCAGTACTTC	CASRGSGTGVYEQYF
TRBJ2-1	TRBV9	once	.	15	TGTGCCAGCAGCGTAGCACTAGCTAGCTACAATGAGCAGTTCTTC	CASSVALASYNEQFF
TRBJ2-1	TRBV28	few	.	13	TGTGCCAGCATCAGAAGGTCCTACAATGAGCAGTTCTTC	CASIRRSYNEQFF
TRBJ1-1	TRBV30	few	.	12	TGTGCCTGGGGGACGGGTAACACTGAAGCTTTCTTT	CAWGTGNTEAFF
TRBJ2-3	TRBV30	few	TRBD1	13	TGTGCCTGGGGACAGGGGGCGGCAGATACGCAGTATTTT	CAWGQGAADTQYF
TRBJ2-7	TRBV27	.	.	14	TGTGCCAGCAGTCGGCAGCGGATCTCCTACGAGCAGTACTTC	CASSRQRISYEQYF
TRBJ2-3	TRBV5-6	few	.	13	TGTGCCAGCAGCTTGCCTAGCACAGATACGCAGTATTTT	CASSLPSTDTQYF
TRBJ2-5	TRBV15	.	.	15	TGTGCCACCAGCAGAGATATGGGAACAGAGGAGACCCAGTACTTC	CATSRDMGTEETQYF
TRBJ2-1	TRBV28	few	.	13	TGTGCCAGCAGTTTGGCTGGGACCAATGAGCAGTTCTTC	CASSLAGTNEQFF
TRBJ2-1	TRBV7-2	.	.	15	TGTGCCAGCAGCCCCGTTCAGGGGTACTACAATGAGCAGTTCTTC	CASSPVQGYYNEQFF
TRBJ2-3	TRBV30	few	.	15	TGTGCCTGGAGACCACAGGACACCACGTCGGATACGCAGTATTTT	CAWRPQDTTSDTQYF
TRBJ2-4	TRBV30	few	.	14	TGTGCCTGGAGTGTGTGGCCCCGACTGGTCATTCAGTACTTC	CAWSVWPRLVIQYF
TRBJ2-3	TRBV30	.	.	16	TGTGCCTGGAGTCCACCCCAGTTCATTAGCACAGATACGCAGTATTTT	CAWSPPQFISTDTQYF